This T cell receptor (beta chain) was retrieved from a study of T cell clonotyping in hematopoietic cell transplantation. Study as a whole: Recipient blood drawn about 28 days pretransplant and days 30, 100, 180 after. Findings of the study overall: Recipient TCR diversity dropped after transplant; expanded clonotypes rose from day 30 to 180. CD4 and CD8 repertoire contributions could not be separated without sorting.

Germline lookup yields CDR1 SGHAT and CDR2 FQNNGV. V lost 6 bases and J lost 0, with 15 bases in between. CDR3 length: 15 amino acids. The method was immunoSEQ multiplex PCR; TCRdb's version includes in-frame clones alone and lacks a portion of them. The sample contains 9,100 or so clones, about 89% of which appear only once. About this clone: Its specificity is not known.

This chain connects TRBV11-2 to TRBJ2-7; D may match TRBD1 or TRBD2 (5 bases each). This TCR came from a male patient in his sixties or seventies who had an allogeneic stem cell transplant from a related donor, so the T cells may come from the graft donor. Some clones in this sample may be carry-over from other donors' samples. This specimen was peripheral blood mononuclear cells, taken at the time of graft-versus-host disease after allogeneic stem cell transplant. CDR3 region: CASRHPGRNSYEQYF. CDR3 bases: TGTGCCAGCAGACATCCGGGACGTAACTCCTACGAGCAGTACTTC.